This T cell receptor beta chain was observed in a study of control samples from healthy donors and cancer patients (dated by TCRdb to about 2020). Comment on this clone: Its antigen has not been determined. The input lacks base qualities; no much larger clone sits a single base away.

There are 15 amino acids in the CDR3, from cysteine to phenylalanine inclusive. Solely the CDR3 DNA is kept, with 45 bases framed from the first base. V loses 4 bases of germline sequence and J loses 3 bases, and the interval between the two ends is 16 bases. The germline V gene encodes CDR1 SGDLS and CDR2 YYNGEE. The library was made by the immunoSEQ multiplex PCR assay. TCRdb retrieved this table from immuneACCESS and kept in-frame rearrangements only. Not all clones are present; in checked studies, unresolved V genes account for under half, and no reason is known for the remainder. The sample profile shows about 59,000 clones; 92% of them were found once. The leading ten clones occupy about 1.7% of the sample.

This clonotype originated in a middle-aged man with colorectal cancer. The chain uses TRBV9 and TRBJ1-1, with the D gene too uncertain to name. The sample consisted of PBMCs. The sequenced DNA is TGTGCCAGCAGCCGGATCACAGCGTTGGACACTGAAGCTTTCTTT. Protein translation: CASSRITALDTEAFF.